Shown below are 25 T cell receptor beta chains from a single sample sequenced in a study of identical twins. TCRdb passed the 5' RACE reads through MiXCR, listing each CDR3 protein once. The sample carries some 600,000 distinct CDR3 sequences, under 8.5% recorded once. The data were also submitted as part of a second study, on yellow fever vaccine responses in identical twins.

Material for sequencing was PBMCs. These receptors all stem from a young woman in good health.

The chain employs TRBV7-8 and TRBJ2-1, with D possibly matching TRBD1 (5 bases). The V gene lost 4 bases and the J gene lost 6 bases, with 16 bases spanning the gap. The germline gives CDR1 SGHVS, CDR2 FQNEAQ. The CDR3 has 15 residues. The CDR3 nucleotides read TGTGCCAGCAGCTCCCGTGATGCCAGGGTCAATGAGCAGTTCTTC. The encoded protein is CASSSRDARVNEQFF.

This clonotype was seen at least ten times. The chain employs TRBV5-1 and TRBJ2-1; no clear D gene. The CDR3 runs 12 residues. Germline assignment: CDR1 SGHRS and CDR2 YFSETQ. The V gene lost 5 bases and the J gene lost 5 bases, with 8 bases spanning the gap. CDR3 nucleotides: TGCGCCAGCAGGGAACTTAACAATGAGCAGTTCTTC. It translates to CASRELNNEQFF.

V usage is TRBV7-9 and J usage is TRBJ2-1; tentatively, D is TRBD1 or TRBD2 (5 bases each). Germline assignment: CDR1 SEHNR and CDR2 FQNEAQ (reference sequence). CDR3 length equals 16 residues. V lost 5 bases to trimming and J lost 14 bases, with 28 bases between them. The chain's CDR3 is CASSLSLLHGASTKFF. CDR3 nucleotides: TGTGCCAGCAGCCTCTCACTCCTCCACGGGGCCTCTACCAAGTTCTTC.

This chain uses TRBV2 with TRBJ2-7; 10 bases fit TRBD2. Germline lookup yields CDR1 SNHLY and CDR2 FYNNEI. The CDR3 totals 12 residues. V shed 6 bases and J 6 bases; nucleotides not matched to a gene: 2. The CDR3 loop reads CASRLAGVEQYV. DNA of the CDR3: TGTGCCAGCAGGCTAGCGGGGGTCGAGCAGTACGTC.

V and J are TRBV15 and TRBJ1-5; D is undetermined. Germline CDR1 and CDR2: LNHNV and YYDKDF (reference sequence). CDR3 length: 12 residues. V was pared by 6 bases and J by 9 bases, with 12 bases between. This CDR3 is CATRGGSAPQHF. The CDR3 region has the DNA TGTGCCACCAGGGGAGGGTCTGCGCCCCAGCATTTT.

On this clonotype itself: Since a much larger clone is just one base distant, this may be a read error. The gene calls are TRBV12-3 or TRBV12-4 and TRBJ2-1; the match to TRBD2 covers 8 bases. This CDR3 is 16 amino acids long. CDR3 bases: TGTTCCAGCAGTTTATATGGCGGGGGGACCTACAATGAGCAGTTCTTC. Protein product: CSSSLYGGGTYNEQFF.

This clonotype was observed a few times. The genes are TRBV12-3 or TRBV12-4 and TRBJ2-1; 10 bases align to TRBD2. CDR3 length equals 15 residues. V gave up 6 bases and J gave up 9 bases; unmatched junction bases: 11. The CDR3 DNA follows: TGTGCCAGCAGCCTGAGCGGGAGGGGCGTTAGTGAGCAGTTCTTC. Amino acid sequence: CASSLSGRGVSEQFF.

This clonotype was counted only a few times. The rearrangement uses TRBV18 and TRBJ2-5; D tentatively fits TRBD1 or TRBD2 (7 bases each). Germline V gene data show CDR1 as KGHSH and CDR2 as LQKENI. V was shortened by 0 bases and J by 4 bases, with 12 bases between the two germline ends. This CDR3 contains 15 residues. The CDR3 spells CASSPPPRGGETQYF. CDR3 sequence (DNA): TGTGCCAGCTCACCACCCCCCAGGGGGGGAGAGACCCAGTACTTC.

The chain is built from TRBV4-1 and TRBJ2-1; 8 bases fit TRBD2. Germline V lookup: CDR1 MGHRA, CDR2 YSYEKL. The CDR3 is 17 amino acids. J gave up 0 bases and V 8 bases, and 12 bases lay outside the gene matches. The CDR3, as DNA: TGCGCCAGCGGCCCGCGGACTAGCCTCAGCTCCTACAATGAGCAGTTCTTC. Its translation is CASGPRTSLSSYNEQFF.

The J gene is TRBJ2-2, the V gene TRBV18; 7 positions agree with TRBD1. With 3 bases clipped from V and 8 bases from J, the junction kept 3 bases outside the gene matches. The CDR3 totals 13 residues. Germline CDR1 KGHSH, CDR2 LQKENI. CDR3 amino acids: CASSPVDRGELFF. As DNA, the CDR3 is TGTGCCAGCTCACCGGTGGACAGGGGGGAGCTGTTTTTT.

The sample holds a few counts of this clonotype. This chain uses TRBV24-1 with TRBJ2-1; the D gene is possibly TRBD2 (7 bases). V dropped 0 bases and J dropped 11 bases, with 13 bases sitting between them. In germline, CDR1 is KGHDR, CDR2 SFDVKD. This CDR3 region has 14 residues. DNA for the CDR3: TGTGCCACCAGTGATTTGGCGGGGGCTTACAAGCAGTTCTTC. Residues: CATSDLAGAYKQFF.

The genes are TRBV19 and TRBJ2-1, with TRBD2 matching over 11 bases. Trimming cost V 5 bases and J 6 bases; bases outside gene matches: 6. The CDR3 covers 15 residues. In germline, CDR1 is LNHDA, CDR2 SQIVND (reference sequence). In nucleotides, the CDR3 is TGTGCCAGTAGTCTTACTAGCGGGAGTTTCAATGAGCAGTTCTTC. It translates to CASSLTSGSFNEQFF.

This clonotype was counted between two and nine times. This chain connects TRBV6-2 or TRBV6-3 to TRBJ2-7; D might be TRBD1 (6 bases). The CDR3 consists of 12 residues. Germline V gene sequence: CDR1 MNHEY, CDR2 SVGEGT. The V gene lost 5 bases and the J gene lost 7 bases, with 12 bases spanning the gap. DNA of the CDR3: TGTGCCAGCAGTCAACAGGGTTGGGAGCAGTACGTC. Translation gives CASSQQGWEQYV.

The rearrangement joins TRBV7-9 to TRBJ2-3; 10 nucleotides match TRBD2. The CDR3 is 17 amino acids. Trimming took 7 bases from V and 2 from J; bases not matched to a gene: 12. The germline V gene encodes CDR1 SEHNR and CDR2 FQNEAQ (reference sequence). CDR3 protein: CASIRLAGVGDTDTQYF. In DNA form, the CDR3 reads TGTGCCAGCATCCGGCTAGCGGGAGTGGGGGACACAGATACGCAGTATTTT. Filled out from reference TRBV7-9 and TRBJ2-3, the complete variable domain reads DTGVSQNPRHKITKRGQNVTFRCDPISEHNRLYWYRQTLGQGPEFLTYFQNEAQLEKSRLLSDRFSAERPKGSFSTLEIQRTEQGDSAMYLCASIRLAGVGDTDTQYFGPGTRLTVL.

This chain links TRBV6-1 with TRBJ2-5; 14 bases are shared with TRBD2. From germline, CDR1 is MNHNS and CDR2 SASEGT. The CDR3 runs 14 residues. Trimming removed 8 bases from V and 2 bases from J; junction bases left unmatched: 1. CDR3 protein: CASGTSGGQETQYF. CDR3 DNA sequence: TGTGCCAGCGGGACTAGCGGGGGACAAGAGACCCAGTACTTC.

V is TRBV6-5 and J is TRBJ2-7, with 8 bases aligning to TRBD1. Germline loops: CDR1 MNHEY, CDR2 SVGAGI. The V segment lost 2 bases and the J segment 9 bases; nucleotides outside the gene matches: 9. The CDR3 runs to 14 residues. The CDR3 bases are TGTGCCAGCAGTTACAAGAGACAGGGGACGAGGCAGTACGTC. This translates into CASSYKRQGTRQYV.

This clonotype was counted a few times. The genes are TRBV20-1 and TRBJ1-5; 9 positions agree with TRBD1. This CDR3 comprises 16 residues. Germline-derived CDR1 and CDR2 are DFQATT and SNEGSKA (reference sequence). The V gene end was trimmed by 3 bases and the J gene end by 1 base; junction bases not matched to a gene: 7. The CDR3 DNA reads as TGCAGTGCTAGTATCAGGACAGGGGCCAGCAATCAGCCCCAGCATTTT. This codes for CSASIRTGASNQPQHF.

The CDR3 loop reads CASRTDRGTGELFF. In DNA form, the CDR3 reads TGTGCCAGCAGGACCGACAGGGGCACCGGGGAGCTGTTTTTT. V gene TRBV7-7 combines with J gene TRBJ2-2, with 8 bases matching TRBD1. V lost 6 bases to trimming and J lost 4 bases; unmatched junction nucleotides: 4. CDR3 length: 14 residues. Germline V gives CDR1 SSHAT, CDR2 FNYEAQ (reference sequence).

This clonotype showed up just a few times. A much larger clone lies a single base off, so this may be a read error. The gene calls are TRBV28 and TRBJ2-1; 7 bases are a match to TRBD2. Germline V gene data show CDR1 as MDHEN and CDR2 as SYDVKM. The length of the CDR3 is 14 residues. Unmatched junction bases numbered 4, after V lost 5 bases and J lost 3 bases. DNA of the CDR3: TGTGCCAGCAGTGCGGCGGGAGTCTACAATGAGCAGTTCTTC. Translated, it gives CASSAAGVYNEQFF.

This clonotype was seen repeatedly, ten times or more. The rearrangement joins TRBV10-3 to TRBJ1-5; D not resolved. The CDR3 totals 13 residues. The V gene's germline CDR1 is ENHRY and CDR2 SYGVKD. V gave up 8 bases and J gave up 0 bases, with 8 bases separating them. CDR3 DNA: TGTGCCATCGGCCGAAATAGCAATCAGCCCCAGCATTTT. Amino acid sequence: CAIGRNSNQPQHF.

This clonotype was detected a few times. This chain joins TRBV20-1 and TRBJ2-2, with a possible D match to TRBD1 (6 bases). The CDR3 runs to 15 residues. V lost 2 bases and J lost 3, with 13 bases in between. Germline-derived CDR1 and CDR2 are DFQATT and SNEGSKA (reference sequence). The CDR3 loop reads CSARIAGVDTGELFF. The DNA for the CDR3 is TGCAGTGCTAGAATCGCAGGGGTGGACACCGGGGAGCTGTTTTTT.

This clonotype was counted only a few times. V and J are TRBV3-1 and TRBJ2-6; D is possibly TRBD1 (6 bases). Trimming removed 3 bases at V and 4 bases at J, with 13 bases between. The CDR3 spans 16 residues. Germline assignment: CDR1 LGHDT and CDR2 YNNKEL (reference sequence). The CDR3 reads CASSHSQGSGANVLTF. The CDR3 DNA is TGTGCCAGCAGCCACTCACAGGGTTCCGGGGCCAACGTCCTGACTTTC.

V gene TRBV19 combines with J gene TRBJ2-3; D remains ambiguous. Germline-derived CDR1 and CDR2 are LNHDA and SQIVND (reference sequence). The ends were cut back, 7 bases at V and 1 base at J, with 9 bases in the middle. The length of the CDR3 is 13 residues. In nucleotides, the CDR3 is TGTGCCAGTACTAGAGGACGCACAGATACGCAGTATTTT. Amino acid sequence: CASTRGRTDTQYF.

This clonotype was counted at least ten times. The chain employs TRBV5-1 and TRBJ1-4, with TRBD1 matching over 7 bases. J gave up 5 bases and V 5 bases, and 3 bases lay outside the gene matches. The CDR3 covers 13 residues. Germline V gene sequence: CDR1 SGHRS, CDR2 YFSETQ. The CDR3 here is CASREGGNEKLFF. CDR3 nucleotide sequence: TGCGCCAGCAGGGAAGGGGGCAATGAAAAACTGTTTTTT.

This clonotype appeared a few times. The chain carries TRBV9 and TRBJ1-2, with a possible D match to TRBD1 (5 bases). Trimming removed 7 bases at V and 5 bases at J, with 12 bases between. The length of the CDR3 is 12 residues. The germline CDR1 and CDR2 sequences are SGDLS and YYNGEE. This chain's CDR3 is CASSGTVYGYTF. In DNA form, the CDR3 reads TGTGCCAGCTCCGGGACGGTTTATGGCTACACCTTC.